This T cell receptor beta chain appears in the sequencing data of a study of T cell repertoires in cytomegalovirus infection. Study at large: Epitope selection comprised recently identified HLA-C-restricted CMV epitopes and well-studied HLA-B-restricted CMV epitopes. CMV infection and matching HLA type were both indicated by public TCR beta signatures.

To note about this clonotype: The antigen remains undetermined.

Trimming shortened V by 5 bases and J by 0 bases, and 11 bases separated the two germline ends. The V gene's germline CDR1 is SGHKS and CDR2 YYEKEE (reference sequence). The CDR3 sequence is 14 residues long. TCRdb re-derived calls from the reads in MiXCR, one entry per CDR3 protein. In the table there are tens of thousands of distinct CDR3 sequences, roughly 21% of which are singletons. Material: CD8+ T cells from cultured PBMCs, obtained from culture after CMV antigen stimulation. The TCR comes from a human donor in good health (CMV status not recorded). Some clones in this sample may be carry-over from other donors' samples. The chain links TRBV5-5 to TRBJ1-1, with D possibly being TRBD1 (6 bases). This CDR3 reads CASRSTGLNTEAFF. CDR3 sequence (DNA): TGTGCCAGCAGGTCAACAGGGCTGAACACTGAAGCTTTCTTT.